This T cell receptor beta chain was retrieved from a study of CD8 T cells in Susac syndrome (dated by TCRdb to between 2017 and 2020). Background on the whole study: The study used repertoire sequencing to test whether antigen drove CD8+ T cell activation and differentiation in Susac syndrome. The clonality of the CD8+ T cell repertoire was compared across around twelve healthy donors, some 14 Susac syndrome patients and roughly 15 multiple sclerosis patients.

What the authors observed across the whole study: The number of individuals in the TCR sequencing and HLA analysis was acknowledged as relatively small.

From the cysteine through the phenylalanine, the CDR3 covers 16 amino acids. Only the CDR3 DNA stays, 48 bases, in frame from base 1. V sheds 6 bases and J sheds 10 bases, leaving 24 bases between their ends. CDR1 and CDR2, per the germline V gene, are MDHEN and SYDVKM. Comments on this clonotype: Its specific antigen is unknown. No clone much larger than this one lies a single base away; base qualities are absent.

Peripheral blood CD8+ and CD4+ T cells from healthy donors, Susac syndrome patients and multiple sclerosis patients were profiled using high-throughput TCR beta sequencing. The multiple sclerosis controls were treatment-naive patients who had stable or active relapsing-remitting disease and met the revised McDonald criteria. Bulk CD8+ and CD4+ T cells were purified by magnetic negative isolation, while CD8+ TEMRA cells were enriched using FACS. Blood was drawn into EDTA tubes, processed within 24 hours, and PBMCs were isolated by density gradient centrifugation. PBMCs intended for TCR sequencing were frozen in liquid nitrogen and were later thawed in a 37 degrees C water bath. The sorted or isolated CD4+, CD8+ and CD8+ TEMRA cells had a purity of 90% or higher. RNA was extracted with the RNeasy kit and roughly 0.5 to 1 ug was reverse transcribed using random hexamers. TCR beta CDR3 regions were amplified with the immunoSEQ multiplex PCR assay covering 54 Vbeta and 13 Jbeta segments. Bias from PCR amplification was corrected by using a synthetic template baseline for primer optimization and for computational correction. Per the source publication's procedure: Only productive sequences were kept, with reads annotated to V, D and J genes according to IMGT and analyzed in immunoSEQ Analyzer. Clonality was calculated as one minus the Shannon entropy normalized by log2 of the number of productive unique sequences. Public and private clones were assessed among the 100 most prevalent clones of each patient and control. Susac-specific clones were defined as absent from healthy and MS cohorts, 850 to 1,300 published viral clones and other ImmuneACCESS disease sequences. TCRdb took the public reads, trimmed them with fastp at Q25, ran MiXCR for clone calling and kept in-frame beta chains. CDR3 protein duplicates are merged, each entry listing the most common genes and DNA. The V and J calls shown here were made by TCRdb, not taken from the authors' results. The sample data list 250,000 to 300,000 distinct CDR3 sequences, and roughly 90% of these were observed just once. More than 0.15% of the sample belongs to the ten largest clones.

Sequencing input: CD8+ T cells from PBMCs. The chain is made from TRBV28 and TRBJ2-2, with TRBD2 perhaps the D gene, on 7 matching bases. The receptor's source is a human donor with multiple sclerosis. The sequenced DNA: TGTGCCAGCAGGCGCCCGGGCGGGGGCGCGTTTGAGGAGCTGTTTTTT. Translated, this gives CASRRPGGGAFEELFF.